This T cell receptor beta chain derives from a study of monozygotic twins with inflammatory bowel disease. Study-level findings and limits: IBD-affected twins scored below their healthy co-twins in TCRbeta diversity (inverse Simpson). The data gave no support to a single strong IBD-associated signal or clonotype. Clonotype sharing was lower in IBD patients than healthy twins, most markedly with disease activity.

Germline V lookup: CDR1 DFQATT, CDR2 SNEGSKA (reference sequence). The CDR3 spans 14 residues. Turning to this clonotype: The antigen is undetermined.

Template switching incorporated UMIs with a 6-nucleotide sample barcode. TCRdb re-called the 5' RACE reads, yielding one record per CDR3 amino acid sequence without DNA. This sample contains 70,000 to 95,000 distinct CDR3 sequences. The gene calls are TRBV20-1 and TRBJ1-2. The receptor comes from a human donor with ulcerative colitis or Crohn's disease, or a healthy co-twin of an affected twin (not recorded which). Sequencing was carried out using blood. The CDR3 loop is CSAGEPAVNYGYTF.